A selection of T cell receptor beta chains follows, all from one sample in a study of T cell responses to AZD1222 COVID-19 vaccine. Sequenced by immunoSEQ multiplex PCR; TCRdb stores in-frame clones only, minus some. The sample yields approximately 120,000 clones, about 88% seen once. The material was peripheral blood, obtained on day 0 of AZD1222 vaccination. The receptors were gathered from an adult in good health. CDR3s include the opening cysteine and the closing phenylalanine or tryptophan. Size is stated for part of the rows, as once, few or many counts, or as a class when the clone is expanded.

V	size	J	CDR3
TRBV7-2	-	TRBJ1-2	CASSAQTGANYGYTF
TRBV3-1/TRBV3-2	-	TRBJ1-2	CASSLNRGSNYGYTF
TRBV19	once	TRBJ1-4	CASSSLSGEKLFF
TRBV30	-	TRBJ1-6	CACDRSSYNSPLHF
TRBV5-6	-	TRBJ1-2	CASSLAGGQGARGYTF
TRBV18	-	TRBJ1-6	CASSPSARGLNSPLHF
TRBV19	-	TRBJ1-2	CASSPGQALNNYGYTF
TRBV7-8	-	TRBJ1-6	CASSLAGHNSPLHF
TRBV20-1	-	TRBJ2-1	CSASWVDEQFF
TRBV25-1	-	TRBJ2-7	CASGQGFHEQYF
TRBV18	-	TRBJ2-1	CASSLTGQGVWNEQFF
TRBV19	-	TRBJ1-4	CASSRQARYEKLFF
TRBV9	-	TRBJ2-1	CASSAGGGWNNEQFF
TRBV15	-	TRBJ1-5	CATSREVGGLGPQHF
TRBV6-2/TRBV6-3	-	TRBJ1-2	CASSYPGQRLGYTF
TRBV28	-	TRBJ1-5	CASSSQGRQPQHF
TRBV2	-	TRBJ1-2	CAWIGVNSGYTF
TRBV6-2/TRBV6-3	-	TRBJ1-3	CASSLGQGAAGNTIYF
TRBV7-8	-	TRBJ1-1	CASSSGTVEAFF
TRBV19	few	TRBJ1-1	CASTPRSRTPGSEAFF
TRBV5-1	few	TRBJ2-1	CASSVGGNEQFF
TRBV21-1	-	TRBJ2-5	CASSKAGREIQETQYF
TRBV27	-	TRBJ1-6	CASSMLQGVTFPSPLHF
TRBV5-8	-	TRBJ1-5	CASSLSKGRVGQPQHF
TRBV24-1	-	TRBJ2-7	CATSGSWAGEQYF
TRBV3-1/TRBV3-2	-	TRBJ2-3	CASSPEEYTQYF
TRBV23-1	-	TRBJ1-2	CASSQSRAYGGGFYGYTF
TRBV9	-	TRBJ2-3	CASSVAWSGQSTDTQYF
TRBV11-2	once	TRBJ1-3	CASRQGYGNTIYF
TRBV14	-	TRBJ1-2	CASSQRTTNYGYTF
TRBV19	few	TRBJ2-3	CASSSRTSGLSTDTQYF
TRBV5-4	-	TRBJ2-5	CAIKDRQETQYF
TRBV7-9	few	TRBJ2-3	CASSSRTSIGTDTQYF
TRBV19	-	TRBJ2-1	CASSIRTGQGYNEQFF
TRBV18	-	TRBJ2-7	CASSPWAGSASYEQYF
TRBV18	-	TRBJ2-4	CASSMAGSGAKNIQYF
TRBV7-9	few	TRBJ2-1	CASSLEVEGEQFF
TRBV29-1	-	TRBJ2-3	CSACIRPLTGQGETDTQYF
TRBV7-2	-	TRBJ1-6	CASSLETYNSPLHF
TRBV5-6	-	TRBJ2-7	CASSLGTGRYYEQYF
TRBV5-1	-	TRBJ1-1	CASSPSQTANTEAFF
TRBV27	-	TRBJ2-3	CASSLRRLAGDTQYF
TRBV28	-	TRBJ1-2	CASSLDSRNYGYTF
TRBV7-6	-	TRBJ2-2	CASSLGAAGYNTGELFF
TRBV7-9	-	TRBJ2-7	CASSPRTATLRYEQYF
TRBV20-1	-	TRBJ2-3	CSAREVDTQYF
TRBV28	-	TRBJ1-4	CASSVGQINEKLFF
TRBV28	-	TRBJ1-4	CASSLSLAPTNEKLFF
TRBV10-3	-	TRBJ1-3	CAISGQGNTIYF
TRBV5-1	few	TRBJ1-2	CASSLDGQGAYGYTF
TRBV9	-	TRBJ2-5	CASSVEAGLAGEETQYF
TRBV3-1/TRBV3-2	-	TRBJ2-1	CASRRLAGVSNEQFF
TRBV7-9	-	TRBJ1-1	CASSPEAFF
TRBV12-3/TRBV12-4	few	TRBJ1-5	CASSSDQPQHF
TRBV5-1	-	TRBJ2-7	CASSTGQTYEQYF
TRBV9	-	TRBJ2-3	CASSVGGVDTQYF
TRBV3-1/TRBV3-2	-	TRBJ2-5	CASSQEGTAKQETQYF
TRBV14	-	TRBJ1-1	CASRGLTNTEAFF